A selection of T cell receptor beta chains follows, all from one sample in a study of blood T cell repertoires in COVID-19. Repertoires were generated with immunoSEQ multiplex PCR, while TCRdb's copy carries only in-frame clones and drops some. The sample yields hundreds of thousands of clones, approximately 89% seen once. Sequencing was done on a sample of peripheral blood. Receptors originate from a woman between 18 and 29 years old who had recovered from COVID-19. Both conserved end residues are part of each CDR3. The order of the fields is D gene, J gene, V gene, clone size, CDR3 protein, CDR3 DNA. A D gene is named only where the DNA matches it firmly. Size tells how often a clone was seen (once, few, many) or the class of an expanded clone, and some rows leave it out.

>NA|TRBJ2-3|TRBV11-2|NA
CATSGTQYF
TGTGCTACTTCCGGTACGCAGTATTTT
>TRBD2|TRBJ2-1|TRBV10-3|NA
CAISPPGTTPYNEQFF
TGTGCCATCAGCCCCCCCGGGACTACCCCCTACAATGAGCAGTTCTTC
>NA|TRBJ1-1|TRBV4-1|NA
CASSHPAPLLALGTEAFF
TGCGCCAGCAGCCACCCGGCCCCACTACTAGCGCTGGGCACTGAAGCTTTCTTT
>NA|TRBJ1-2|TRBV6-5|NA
CATRRGGSVYGYTF
TGTGCCACTCGAAGGGGGGGATCGGTCTATGGCTACACCTTC
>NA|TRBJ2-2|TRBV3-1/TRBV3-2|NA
CASSPPLAETGELFF
TGTGCCAGCAGCCCACCTTTGGCGGAGACCGGGGAGCTGTTTTTT
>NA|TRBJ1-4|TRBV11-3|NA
CASSLIFSPSTNEKLFF
TGTGCCAGCAGCTTAATATTCTCGCCGAGTACTAATGAAAAACTGTTTTTT
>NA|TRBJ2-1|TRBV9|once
CASSVAGSRSYNEQFF
TGTGCCAGCAGCGTAGCCGGGAGTAGGTCCTACAATGAGCAGTTCTTC
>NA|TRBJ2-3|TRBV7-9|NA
CASTSSRGLVTDTQYF
TGTGCCAGCACCAGCTCAAGGGGACTTGTCACAGATACGCAGTATTTT
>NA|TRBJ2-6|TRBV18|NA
CASSGTSNPRGANVLTF
TGTGCCAGCTCCGGGACATCCAATCCACGGGGGGCCAACGTCCTGACTTTC
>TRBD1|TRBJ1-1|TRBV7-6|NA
CASSLMPPRTGKMNTEAFF
TGTGCCAGCAGCTTAATGCCCCCTAGGACAGGGAAAATGAACACTGAAGCTTTCTTT
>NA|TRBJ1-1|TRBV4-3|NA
CASSQRLEWEAFF
TGCGCCAGCAGCCAGCGCCTTGAGTGGGAAGCTTTCTTT
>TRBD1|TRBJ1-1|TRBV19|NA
CASRTRGADTEAFF
TGTGCCAGTAGAACCAGGGGGGCGGACACTGAAGCTTTCTTT
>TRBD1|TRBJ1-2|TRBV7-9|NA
CASSPGTDSGYTF
TGTGCCAGCAGCCCAGGGACAGACTCTGGCTACACCTTC
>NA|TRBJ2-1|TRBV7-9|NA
CASSLGLAESNEQFF
TGTGCCAGCAGCTTAGGGCTGGCCGAATCCAATGAGCAGTTCTTC
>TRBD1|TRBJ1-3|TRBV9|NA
CASSETGDPLPSGNTIYF
TGTGCCAGCAGCGAAACAGGGGACCCCCTTCCTTCAGGAAACACCATATATTTT
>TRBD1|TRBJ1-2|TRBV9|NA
CASSVAQGAKGYTF
TGTGCCAGCAGCGTAGCTCAGGGGGCGAAGGGCTACACCTTC
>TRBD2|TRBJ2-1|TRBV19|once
CASSSRTSGSYNEQFF
TGTGCCAGTAGTTCGAGGACTAGCGGGAGTTATAATGAGCAGTTCTTC
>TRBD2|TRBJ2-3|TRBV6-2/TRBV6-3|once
CASSWRQGGPRDTQYF
TGTGCCAGCAGTTGGAGGCAGGGAGGGCCCAGGGATACGCAGTATTTT
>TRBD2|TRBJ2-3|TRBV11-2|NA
CASSPLAGGPATQYF
TGTGCCAGCAGCCCGTTAGCGGGAGGGCCAGCCACGCAGTATTTT
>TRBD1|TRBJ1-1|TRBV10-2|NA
CATTGDRARAEAFF
TGCGCCACCACAGGGGACAGGGCGAGGGCTGAAGCTTTCTTT
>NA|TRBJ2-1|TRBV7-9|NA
CASSPTPLLNSYNEQFF
TGTGCCAGCAGCCCTACCCCCCTTCTAAACTCCTACAATGAGCAGTTCTTC
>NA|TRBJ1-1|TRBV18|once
CASSPFRGDTEAFF
TGTGCCAGCTCACCCTTTAGGGGCGACACTGAAGCTTTCTTT
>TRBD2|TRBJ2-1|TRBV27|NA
CASRRGKNTEQFF
TGTGCCAGCCGGCGGGGGAAAAATACTGAGCAGTTCTTC
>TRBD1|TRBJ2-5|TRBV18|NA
CASSDRGLRETQYF
TGTGCCAGCTCAGACAGGGGGCTCAGGGAGACCCAGTACTTC
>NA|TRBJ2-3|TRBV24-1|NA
CATSAYGWPPLTDTQYF
TGTGCCACCAGTGCCTACGGGTGGCCACCTCTCACAGATACGCAGTATTTT
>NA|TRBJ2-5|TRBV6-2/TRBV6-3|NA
CASSATQISSYF
TGTGCCAGCAGTGCTACCCAAATTTCTAGTTACTTC
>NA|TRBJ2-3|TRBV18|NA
CASSPGFTDTQYF
TGTGCCAGCTCACCAGGCTTCACAGATACGCAGTATTTT
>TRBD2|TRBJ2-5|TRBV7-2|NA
CASSLGLAGEVGETQYF
TGTGCCAGCAGCTTGGGACTAGCGGGGGAAGTAGGGGAGACCCAGTACTTC
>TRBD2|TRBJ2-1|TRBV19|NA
CASSLLAGASYNEQFF
TGTGCCAGTAGTCTATTAGCGGGGGCATCCTACAATGAGCAGTTCTTC
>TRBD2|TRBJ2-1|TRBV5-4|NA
CASSLTGLVLNEQFF
TGTGCCAGCAGCTTGACGGGACTAGTTCTTAATGAGCAGTTCTTC
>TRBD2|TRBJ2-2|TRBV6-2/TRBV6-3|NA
CASSPYGTSRGELFF
TGTGCCAGCAGTCCCTACGGGACTAGTCGTGGGGAGCTGTTTTTT
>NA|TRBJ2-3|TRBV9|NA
CASSVVPEAGEDTQYF
TGTGCCAGCAGCGTAGTTCCGGAGGCCGGGGAAGATACGCAGTATTTT
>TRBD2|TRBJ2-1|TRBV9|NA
CASSTSGSNNEQFF
TGTGCCAGCAGTACTAGCGGGAGTAACAATGAGCAGTTCTTC
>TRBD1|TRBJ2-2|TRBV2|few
CASSERTGHTGELFF
TGTGCCAGCAGTGAAAGGACAGGGCACACCGGGGAGCTGTTTTTT
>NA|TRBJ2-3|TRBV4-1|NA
CASSQVTGVTDTQYF
TGCGCCAGCAGCCAAGTAACGGGGGTCACAGATACGCAGTATTTT
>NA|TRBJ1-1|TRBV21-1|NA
CAREYREGNTEAFF
TGTGCCAGGGAGTACCGAGAGGGGAACACTGAAGCTTTCTTT
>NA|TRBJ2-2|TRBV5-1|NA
CASSLGGGAVTGELFF
TGCGCCAGCAGCTTGGGCGGGGGCGCGGTCACCGGGGAGCTGTTTTTT
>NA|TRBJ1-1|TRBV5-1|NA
CASSATANTEAFF
TGCGCCAGCAGCGCGACAGCGAACACTGAAGCTTTCTTT
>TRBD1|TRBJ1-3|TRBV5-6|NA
CASRRTGGVNTIYF
TGTGCCAGCAGGCGGACAGGGGGCGTGAACACCATATATTTT
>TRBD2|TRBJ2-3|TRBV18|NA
CASSLRTSGSPTDTQYF
TGTGCCAGCTCACTTAGGACTAGCGGGAGCCCCACAGATACGCAGTATTTT
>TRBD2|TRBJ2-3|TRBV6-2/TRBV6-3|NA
CASSYPAGTSGDGTDTQYF
TGTGCCAGCAGTTACCCCGCCGGGACTAGCGGCGATGGGACAGATACGCAGTATTTT